This T cell receptor (beta chain) is from a study of CD8 T cells in ankylosing spondylitis. Study-wide results and caveats: Researchers reportedly found disease-linked clones significantly enriched in matched ankylosing spondylitis synovial fluid. Ankylosing spondylitis blood seemed to carry a telltale TCR beta motif made of roughly 8 highly homologous variants.

Researchers built TCR beta libraries using quantitative 5'-RACE with molecular barcodes. TCRdb itself ran the 5' RACE reads through MiXCR, one entry per CDR3 protein. The sample has 270,000 or so distinct CDR3 sequences; over 15% are singletons. This clonotype turned up a few times. The antigen remains unidentified. This CDR3 has 14 residues. The junction had 8 bases not matched to a gene; V was cut back by 3 bases and J by 6 bases. The germline V gene has CDR1 SGHDT and CDR2 YYEEEE. This chain connects TRBV5-6 to TRBJ2-7, with TRBD1 matching 8 bases. This TCR was sampled from a male donor with ankylosing spondylitis or in good health (not recorded which). Sequencing was done on a sample of blood, either unsorted or a sorted T cell fraction (not recorded which). CDR3 sequence reads: CASSYGSGGSEQYF. The CDR3 DNA reads as TGTGCCAGCAGCTACGGATCAGGGGGCTCCGAGCAGTACTTC.